This T cell receptor beta chain originates from a study of blood T cell repertoires in COVID-19. This clone appeared a single time. The repertoire was sequenced with immunoSEQ multiplex PCR; TCRdb's copy has only in-frame clones and lacks some. The data hold nearly 300,000 clones, with about 81% observed a single time. V shed 0 bases, J shed 4 bases, and the junction held 4 bases outside the gene matches. This CDR3 region has 15 residues. CDR1 is SGHRS and CDR2 is YFSETQ in the germline V gene. This chain links TRBV5-1 with TRBJ1-5; TRBD1 matches 7 bases. This TCR was recovered from a human donor with COVID-19, enrolled during active disease. The donor label of this sample is uncertain. The specimen sequenced was peripheral blood. The CDR3 sequence: CASSLVGDSNQPQHF. CDR3 nucleotides: TGCGCCAGCAGCTTGGTAGGGGACAGTAATCAGCCCCAGCATTTT.